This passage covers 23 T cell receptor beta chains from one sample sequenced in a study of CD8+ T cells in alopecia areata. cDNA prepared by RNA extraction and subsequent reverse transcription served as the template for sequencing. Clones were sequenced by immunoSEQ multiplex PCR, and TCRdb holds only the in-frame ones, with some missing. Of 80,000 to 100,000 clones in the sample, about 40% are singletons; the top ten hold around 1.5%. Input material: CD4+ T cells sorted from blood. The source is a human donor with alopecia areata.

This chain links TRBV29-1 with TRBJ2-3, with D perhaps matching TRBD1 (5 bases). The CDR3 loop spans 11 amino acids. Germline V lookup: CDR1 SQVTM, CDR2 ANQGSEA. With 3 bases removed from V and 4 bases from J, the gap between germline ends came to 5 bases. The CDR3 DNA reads TGCAGCGTTGACAGGGCAGATACGCAGTATTTT. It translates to CSVDRADTQYF.

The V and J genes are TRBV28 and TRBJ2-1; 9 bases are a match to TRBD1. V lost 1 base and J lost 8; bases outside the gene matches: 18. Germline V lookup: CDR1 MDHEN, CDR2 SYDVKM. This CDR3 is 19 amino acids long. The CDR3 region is CASSLFLSLRDRVSYEQFF. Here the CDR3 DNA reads TGTGCCAGCAGTTTATTTTTATCGCTCAGGGACAGGGTTAGCTATGAGCAGTTCTTC.

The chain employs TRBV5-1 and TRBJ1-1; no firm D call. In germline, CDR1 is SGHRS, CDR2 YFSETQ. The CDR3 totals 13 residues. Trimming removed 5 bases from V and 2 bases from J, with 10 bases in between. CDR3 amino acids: CASRDGGNTEAFF. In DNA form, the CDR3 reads TGCGCCAGCAGAGATGGTGGCAACACTGAAGCTTTCTTT.

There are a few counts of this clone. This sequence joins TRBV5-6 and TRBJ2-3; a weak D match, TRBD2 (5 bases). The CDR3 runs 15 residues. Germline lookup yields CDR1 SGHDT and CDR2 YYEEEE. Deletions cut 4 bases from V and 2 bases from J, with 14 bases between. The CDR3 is CASSPQTGFTDTQYF. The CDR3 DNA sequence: TGTGCCAGCAGCCCCCAGACGGGATTCACAGATACGCAGTATTTT. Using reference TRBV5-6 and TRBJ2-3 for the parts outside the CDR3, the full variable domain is DAGVTQSPTHLIKTRGQQVTLRCSPKSGHDTVSWYQQALGQGPQFIFQYYEEEERQRGNFPDRFSGHQFPNYSSELNVNALLLGDSALYLCASSPQTGFTDTQYFGPGTRLTVL.

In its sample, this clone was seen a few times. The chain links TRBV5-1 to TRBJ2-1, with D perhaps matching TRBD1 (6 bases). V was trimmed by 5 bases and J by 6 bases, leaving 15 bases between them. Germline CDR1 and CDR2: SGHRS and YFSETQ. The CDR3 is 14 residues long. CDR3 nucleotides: TGCGCCAGCAGAGGAACAGGGTCTTCCAATGAGCAGTTCTTC. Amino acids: CASRGTGSSNEQFF. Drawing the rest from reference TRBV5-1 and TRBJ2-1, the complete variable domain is KAGVTQTPRYLIKTRGQQVTLSCSPISGHRSVSWYQQTPGQGLQFLFEYFSETQRNKGNFPGRFSGRQFSNSRSEMNVSTLELGDSALYLCASRGTGSSNEQFFGPGTRLTVL.

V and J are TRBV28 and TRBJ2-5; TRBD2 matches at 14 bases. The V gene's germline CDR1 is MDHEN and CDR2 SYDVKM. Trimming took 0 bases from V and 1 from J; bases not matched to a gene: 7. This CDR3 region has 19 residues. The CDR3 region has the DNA TGTGCCAGCAGTTTATGGCCTATGACTAGCGGGGGGGGCCAAGAGACCCAGTACTTC. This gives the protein CASSLWPMTSGGGQETQYF.

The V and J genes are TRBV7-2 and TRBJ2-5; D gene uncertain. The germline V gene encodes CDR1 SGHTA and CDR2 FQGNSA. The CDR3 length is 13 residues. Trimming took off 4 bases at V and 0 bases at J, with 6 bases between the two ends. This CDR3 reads CASSSRYQETQYF. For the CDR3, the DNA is TGTGCCAGCAGCTCCAGGTACCAAGAGACCCAGTACTTC.

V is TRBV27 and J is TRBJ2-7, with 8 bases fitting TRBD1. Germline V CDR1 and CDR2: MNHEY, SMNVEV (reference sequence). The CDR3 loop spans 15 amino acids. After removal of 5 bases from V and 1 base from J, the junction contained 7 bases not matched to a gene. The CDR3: CASSPSRDRSYEQYF. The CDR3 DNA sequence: TGTGCCAGCAGTCCTTCCCGGGACAGGTCCTACGAGCAGTACTTC.

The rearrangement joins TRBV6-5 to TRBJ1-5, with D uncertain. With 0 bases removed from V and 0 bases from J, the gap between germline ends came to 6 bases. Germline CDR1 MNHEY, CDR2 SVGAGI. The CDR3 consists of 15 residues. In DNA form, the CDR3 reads TGTGCCAGCAGTTACTCGAAGAATAGCAATCAGCCCCAGCATTTT. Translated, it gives CASSYSKNSNQPQHF.

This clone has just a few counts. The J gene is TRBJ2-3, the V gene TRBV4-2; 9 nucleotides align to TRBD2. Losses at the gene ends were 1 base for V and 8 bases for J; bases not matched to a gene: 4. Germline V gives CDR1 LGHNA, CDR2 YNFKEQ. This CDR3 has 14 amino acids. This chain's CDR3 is CASSQARGGGTQYF. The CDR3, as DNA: TGTGCCAGCAGCCAAGCGCGGGGGGGTGGTACGCAGTATTTT.

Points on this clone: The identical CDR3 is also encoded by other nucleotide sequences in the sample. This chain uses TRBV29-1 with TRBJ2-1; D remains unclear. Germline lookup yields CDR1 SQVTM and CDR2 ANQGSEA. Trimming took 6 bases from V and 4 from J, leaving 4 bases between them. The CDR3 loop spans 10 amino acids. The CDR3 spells CSVGYNEQFF. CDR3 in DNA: TGCAGCGTAGGATACAATGAGCAGTTCTTC.

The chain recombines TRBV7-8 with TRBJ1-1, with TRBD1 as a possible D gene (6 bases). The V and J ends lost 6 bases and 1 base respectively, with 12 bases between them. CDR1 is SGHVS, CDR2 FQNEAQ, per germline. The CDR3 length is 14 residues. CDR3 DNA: TGTGCCAGCAGACCGGACAGAGCGAACACTGAAGCTTTCTTT. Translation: CASRPDRANTEAFF.

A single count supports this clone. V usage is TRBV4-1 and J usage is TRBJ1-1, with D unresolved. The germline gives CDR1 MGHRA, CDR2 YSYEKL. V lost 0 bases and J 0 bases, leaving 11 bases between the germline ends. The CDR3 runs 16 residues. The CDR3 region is CASSQDLGELNTEAFF. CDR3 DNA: TGCGCCAGCAGCCAAGATCTTGGGGAGTTGAACACTGAAGCTTTCTTT.

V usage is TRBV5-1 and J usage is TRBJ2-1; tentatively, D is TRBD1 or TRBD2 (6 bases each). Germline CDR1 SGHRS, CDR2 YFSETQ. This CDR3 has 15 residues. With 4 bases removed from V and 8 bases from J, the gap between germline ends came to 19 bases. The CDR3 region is CASSRRDIAIYEQFF. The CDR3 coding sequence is TGCGCCAGCAGCCGGCGGGACATCGCTATCTATGAGCAGTTCTTC.

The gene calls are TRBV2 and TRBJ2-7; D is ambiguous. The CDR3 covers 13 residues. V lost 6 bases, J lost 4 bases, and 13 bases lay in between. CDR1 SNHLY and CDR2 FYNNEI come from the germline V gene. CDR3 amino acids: CASRRLESYEQYF. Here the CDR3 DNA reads TGTGCCAGCAGGCGTCTAGAAAGTTACGAGCAGTACTTC.

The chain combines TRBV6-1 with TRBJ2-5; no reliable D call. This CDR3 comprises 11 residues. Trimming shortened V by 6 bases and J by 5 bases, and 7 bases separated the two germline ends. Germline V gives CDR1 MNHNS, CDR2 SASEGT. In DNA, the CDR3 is TGTGCCAGCAGCGTGAGGGAGACCCAGTACTTC. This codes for CASSVRETQYF.

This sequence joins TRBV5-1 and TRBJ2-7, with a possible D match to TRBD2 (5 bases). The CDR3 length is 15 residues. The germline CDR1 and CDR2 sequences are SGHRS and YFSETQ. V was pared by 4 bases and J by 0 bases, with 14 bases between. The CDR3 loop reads CASSNRGRTSYEQYF. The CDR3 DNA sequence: TGCGCCAGCAGCAATCGCGGGCGAACCTCCTACGAGCAGTACTTC.

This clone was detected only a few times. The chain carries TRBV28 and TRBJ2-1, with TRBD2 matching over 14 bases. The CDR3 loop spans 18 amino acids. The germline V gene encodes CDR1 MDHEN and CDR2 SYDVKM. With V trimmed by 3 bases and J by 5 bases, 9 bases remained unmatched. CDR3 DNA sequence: TGTGCCAGCAGTTTCCATGGACTAGCGGGAGGTAGGAACAATGAGCAGTTCTTC. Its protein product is CASSFHGLAGGRNNEQFF.

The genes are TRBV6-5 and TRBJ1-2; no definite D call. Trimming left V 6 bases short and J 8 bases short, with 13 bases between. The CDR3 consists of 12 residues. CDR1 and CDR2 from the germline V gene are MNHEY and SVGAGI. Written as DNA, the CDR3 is TGTGCCAGCAGCCCCCTACCGGGGGGCTACACCTTC. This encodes CASSPLPGGYTF.

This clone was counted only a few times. DNA of the CDR3: TGTGCCACCAGCAAGGACAGGGGGCCCAACAATGAGCAGTTCTTC. It yields the protein CATSKDRGPNNEQFF. The rearrangement uses TRBV15 and TRBJ2-1, with 11 bases matching TRBD1. V gave up 4 bases and J gave up 5 bases; unmatched junction bases: 4. The germline V gene has CDR1 LNHNV and CDR2 YYDKDF (reference sequence). The CDR3 is 15 amino acids.

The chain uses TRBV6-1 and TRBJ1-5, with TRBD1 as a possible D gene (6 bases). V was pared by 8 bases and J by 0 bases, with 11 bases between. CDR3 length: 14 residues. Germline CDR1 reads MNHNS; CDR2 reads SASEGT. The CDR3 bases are TGTGCCAGCGGACAGAGTTATAGCAATCAGCCCCAGCATTTT. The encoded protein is CASGQSYSNQPQHF.

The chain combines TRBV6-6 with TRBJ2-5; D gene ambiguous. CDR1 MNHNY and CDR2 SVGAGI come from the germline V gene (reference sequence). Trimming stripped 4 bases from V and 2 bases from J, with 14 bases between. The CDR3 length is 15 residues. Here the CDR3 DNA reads TGTGCCAGCAGTTCCCCCAGTGTCCCTCAAGAGACCCAGTACTTC. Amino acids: CASSSPSVPQETQYF.

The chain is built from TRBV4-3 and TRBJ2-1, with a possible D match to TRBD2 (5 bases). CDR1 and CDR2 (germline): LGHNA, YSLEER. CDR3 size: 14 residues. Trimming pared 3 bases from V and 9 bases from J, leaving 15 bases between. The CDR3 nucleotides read TGCGCCAGCAGCCAGGGGAGACCTACCATTGAGCAGTTCTTC. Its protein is CASSQGRPTIEQFF.